The sequence of this T cell receptor beta chain was determined in a study of molecular identifiers for immune sequencing clone quantification. TCRdb analysed the PCR reads with MiXCR anew, one entry per CDR3 protein. The sample lists around 460,000 distinct CDR3 sequences; about a fifth were seen once. V was trimmed by 5 bases and J by 4 bases, leaving 11 bases between them. The CDR3 has 14 residues. Germline loops: CDR1 SEHNR, CDR2 FQNEAQ (reference sequence). This clonotype was recorded many times. The clonotype was recovered from a human donor in good health. Some libraries in this study had Jurkat cell RNA spiked in. Input material: naive CD8+ T cells from blood, with Jurkat cell RNA spiked in. Subset given: FACS-sorted CD8+CD4-CCR7+CD45RA+ naive T cells. The gene calls are TRBV7-9 and TRBJ1-4, with D perhaps matching TRBD1 (5 bases). The CDR3 DNA sequence: TGTGCCAGCAGCCCCAGGGACGGTAATGAAAAACTGTTTTTT. Encoded protein: CASSPRDGNEKLFF. The whole variable domain, filled in from reference TRBV7-9 and TRBJ1-4, reads DTGVSQNPRHKITKRGQNVTFRCDPISEHNRLYWYRQTLGQGPEFLTYFQNEAQLEKSRLLSDRFSAERPKGSFSTLEIQRTEQGDSAMYLCASSPRDGNEKLFFGSGTQLSVL.